This T cell receptor beta chain appears in the sequencing data of a study of Ad26.COV2.S vaccination and SARS-CoV-2 variants (dated by TCRdb to about 2021). Concerning the study at large: Vaccine-arm donors were drawn from COV1001, a multicentre, randomized, double-blind, placebo-controlled phase I-IIa trial of Ad26.COV2.S in healthy adults. Participants in the trial were split at random into five groups of five each, receiving low-dose or high-dose Ad26.COV2.S once or twice, or else placebo on both occasions. Dosing of Ad26.COV2.S was intramuscular, at either 5x10^10 or 1x10^11 viral particles, delivered as one shot or as two shots spaced 56 days apart. The TCR-sequenced set comprised around 30 samples: around 20 Ad26.COV2.S vaccine recipients, 5 placebo recipients and 8 SARS-CoV-2 convalescent individuals. Throughout the experiments and outcome assessment, investigators stayed blinded to trial group allocation. Sequencing of the TCRbeta repertoire served to evaluate the specificity and breadth of SARS-CoV-2-reactive T cell receptors following Ad26.COV2.S vaccination.

The sample's treatment or condition, from its label and the paper: around 19 received Ad26.COV2.S at low or high dose, single or two shots; roughly five received placebo; per-sample allocation not given. Repertoires of vaccine and placebo recipients were sequenced from samples collected on day 63 after the first injection. In Cohort 1b, about 25 adults aged 18-55 years were enrolled at a single site in Boston, USA, between 29 July and 7 August 2020. As a vaccine, Ad26.COV2.S was a replication-incompetent adenovirus type 26 vector that expressed a prefusion-stabilized SARS-CoV-2 spike protein derived from the original Wuhan strain. Looking up the germline V gene yields CDR1 SGHNT and CDR2 YENEEA. Trimming removed 2 bases from V and 2 bases from J, leaving 6 bases between the germline ends. From the cysteine through the phenylalanine, the CDR3 covers 13 amino acids. Just CDR3 DNA is preserved here, 39 bases in frame from base 1.

The sample holds a few counts of this clone. This receptor's antigen is unknown. No much larger clonotype is one base removed from it; base qualities were not supplied. At the DNA level, this CDR3 is encoded by other sequences in the same sample as well. General findings and caveats noted by the study authors: The study was not powered for comparison of responses between vaccine doses or regimens. After vaccination, spike-specific CD8+ and CD4+ T cell responses were reported to show substantial breadth. According to the authors, total T cell responses may have been underestimated by the TCR breadth and depth analyses. Compared with placebo recipients, Ad26.COV2.S recipients showed higher spike-specific TCR breadth (P = 0.0014). Vaccine and placebo recipients had comparable non-spike TCR breadth, which fits with the vaccine containing only spike.

TCRbeta CDR3 regions were sequenced with the immunoSEQ Assay. After extraction, genomic DNA underwent amplification by bias-controlled multiplex PCR, followed by high-throughput sequencing. The authors' analysis ran thus. To quantify the absolute abundance of every unique TCRbeta CDR3 region, sequences were collapsed and filtered. T cell fraction was estimated by normalizing TCRbeta template counts to usable DNA, with usable DNA measured through amplification of reference genes found in all nucleated cells. Repertoire TCRs were annotated as SARS-CoV-2-specific when V gene, CDR3 amino acid sequence and J gene were exactly matched to a known reactive TCR set. MIRA supplied the reference SARS-CoV-2 TCR set, which was filtered for enrichment in COVID-19-positive ImmuneCODE repertoires so that public or cross-reactive TCRs were removed. Based on the MIRA antigens, annotated TCRs were further analysed at the level of specific ORF or position within ORF. Breadth was defined as annotated unique rearrangements over total unique productive rearrangements; depth was the summed frequency of those rearrangements. Group comparisons of TCR breadth used two-sided Wilcoxon rank-sum tests. The table comes from immuneACCESS by way of TCRdb, which keeps in-frame sequences with V and J called. Part of the clones is missing from these tables; in studies checked, under half for an unresolved V gene and the rest for unknown reasons. D and trimming were read from the DNA, whereas the V and J calls and clone size are those reported in that table. Recorded for this sample are more than 400,000 clones; roughly 90% of them occurred a single time. More than 1.5% of the sample goes to the ten largest clones.

The TCR originated in a person between 18 and 65 years old who received the Ad26.COV2.S COVID-19 vaccine or a placebo. This receptor chain uses TRBV11-3 and TRBJ1-1; no D gene call is confident. The sample here was peripheral blood, taken in a trial of Ad26.COV2.S vaccine versus placebo. The DNA is TGTGCCAGCAGCTTAACGCGAAACACTGAAGCTTTCTTT. Its protein is CASSLTRNTEAFF.